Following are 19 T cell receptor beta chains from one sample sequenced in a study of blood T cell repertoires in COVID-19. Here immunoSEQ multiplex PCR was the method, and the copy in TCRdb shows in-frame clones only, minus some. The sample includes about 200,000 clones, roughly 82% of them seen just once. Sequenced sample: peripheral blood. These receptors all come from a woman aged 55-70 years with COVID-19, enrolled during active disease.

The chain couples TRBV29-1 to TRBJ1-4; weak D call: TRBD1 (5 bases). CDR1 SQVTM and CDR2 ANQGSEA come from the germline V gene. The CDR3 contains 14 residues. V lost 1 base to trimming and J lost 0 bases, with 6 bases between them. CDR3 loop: CSVEVGPTNEKLFF. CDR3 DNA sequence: TGCAGCGTTGAAGTGGGGCCAACTAATGAAAAACTGTTTTTT.

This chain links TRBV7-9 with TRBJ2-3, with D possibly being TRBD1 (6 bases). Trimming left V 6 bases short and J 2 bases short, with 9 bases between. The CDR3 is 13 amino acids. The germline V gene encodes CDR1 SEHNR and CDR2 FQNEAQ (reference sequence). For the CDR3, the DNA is TGTGCCAGCAGGACAGGCCCCACAGATACGCAGTATTTT. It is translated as CASRTGPTDTQYF.

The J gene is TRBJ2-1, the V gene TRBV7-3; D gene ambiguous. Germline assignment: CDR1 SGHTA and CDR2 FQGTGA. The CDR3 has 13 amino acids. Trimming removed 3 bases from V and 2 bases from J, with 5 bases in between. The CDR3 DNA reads TGTGCCAGCAGCTTGGAGCCCTACAATGAGCAGTTCTTC. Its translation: CASSLEPYNEQFF.

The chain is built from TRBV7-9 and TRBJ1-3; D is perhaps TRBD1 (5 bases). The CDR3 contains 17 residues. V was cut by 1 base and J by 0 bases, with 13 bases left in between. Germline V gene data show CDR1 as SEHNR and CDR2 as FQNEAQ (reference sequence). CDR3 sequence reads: CASSLGRDRFSGNTIYF. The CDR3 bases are TGTGCCAGCAGCTTAGGGCGGGACCGCTTCTCTGGAAACACCATATATTTT.

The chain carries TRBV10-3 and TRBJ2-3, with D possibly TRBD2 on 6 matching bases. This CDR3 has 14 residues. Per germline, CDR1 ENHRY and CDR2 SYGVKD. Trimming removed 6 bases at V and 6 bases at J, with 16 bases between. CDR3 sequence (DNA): TGTGCCATCAGCTTATCGGCGGAGGGGGATACGCAGTATTTT. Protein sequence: CAISLSAEGDTQYF.

CDR3 sequence reads: CASSLDPQGFEQYF. The CDR3 DNA is TGTGCCAGCAGCTTAGACCCGCAGGGGTTCGAGCAGTACTTC. V is TRBV7-2 and J is TRBJ2-7; D may be TRBD1 (6 bases). Trimming left V 1 base short and J 6 bases short, with 13 bases between. The CDR3 is made up of 14 amino acids. Germline assignment: CDR1 SGHTA and CDR2 FQGNSA.

The CDR3 spells CASSASGGPQYF. The CDR3 coding sequence is TGCGCCAGCAGTGCATCAGGGGGGCCCCAGTACTTC. The chain combines TRBV10-1 with TRBJ2-5; D may be TRBD1 (7 bases). V dropped 4 bases and J dropped 9 bases, with 12 bases sitting between them. The CDR3 covers 12 residues. The germline V gene encodes CDR1 WNHNN and CDR2 SYGVQD (reference sequence).

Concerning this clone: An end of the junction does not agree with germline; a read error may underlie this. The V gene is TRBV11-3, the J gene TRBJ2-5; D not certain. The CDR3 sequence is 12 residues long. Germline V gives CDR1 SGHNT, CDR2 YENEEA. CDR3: CASSLDHNTSNF. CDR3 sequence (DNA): TGTGCCAGCAGCTTAGATCATAACACCTCAAACTTC.

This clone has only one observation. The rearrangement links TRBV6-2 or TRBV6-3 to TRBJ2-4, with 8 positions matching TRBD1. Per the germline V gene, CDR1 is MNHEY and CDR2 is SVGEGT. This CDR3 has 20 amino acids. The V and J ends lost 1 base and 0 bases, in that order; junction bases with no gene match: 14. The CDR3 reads CASSYWSGGATGRAKNIQYF. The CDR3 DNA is TGTGCCAGCAGTTACTGGTCAGGGGGCGCGACGGGGCGAGCCAAAAACATTCAGTACTTC.

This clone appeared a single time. CDR3 bases: TGCGCCAGCAGCTTGTATCGCACGGGTGATGACTACGAGCAGTACGTC. As protein: CASSLYRTGDDYEQYV. The chain carries TRBV5-1 and TRBJ2-7; D gene ambiguous. Trimming cost V 1 base and J 3 bases, with 17 bases left between them. CDR1 is SGHRS and CDR2 is YFSETQ in the germline V gene. The CDR3 runs to 16 residues.

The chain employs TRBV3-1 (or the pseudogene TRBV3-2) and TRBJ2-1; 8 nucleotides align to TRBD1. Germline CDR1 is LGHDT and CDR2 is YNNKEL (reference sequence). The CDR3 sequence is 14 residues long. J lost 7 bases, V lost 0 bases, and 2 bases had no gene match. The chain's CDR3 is CASSQDRGPNEQFF. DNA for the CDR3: TGTGCCAGCAGCCAAGACAGGGGGCCAAATGAGCAGTTCTTC.

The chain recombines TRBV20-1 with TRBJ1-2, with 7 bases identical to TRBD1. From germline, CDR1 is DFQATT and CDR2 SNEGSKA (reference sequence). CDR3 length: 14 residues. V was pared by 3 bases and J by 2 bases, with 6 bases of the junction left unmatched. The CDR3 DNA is TGCAGTGCTAGTCCTACAGGGGAGAACTATGGCTACACCTTC. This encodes CSASPTGENYGYTF.

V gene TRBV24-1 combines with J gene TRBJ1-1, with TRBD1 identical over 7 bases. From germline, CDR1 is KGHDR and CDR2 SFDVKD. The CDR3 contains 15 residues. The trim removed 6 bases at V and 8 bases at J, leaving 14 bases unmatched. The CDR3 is CATSRRAETGWEAFF. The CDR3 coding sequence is TGTGCCACCAGTCGACGGGCCGAGACAGGGTGGGAAGCTTTCTTT.

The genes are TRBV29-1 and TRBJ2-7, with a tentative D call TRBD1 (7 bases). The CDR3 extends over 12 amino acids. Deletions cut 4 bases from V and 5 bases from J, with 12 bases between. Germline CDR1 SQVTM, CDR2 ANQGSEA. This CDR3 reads CSVAGGLNEQYF. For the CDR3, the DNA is TGCAGCGTTGCAGGGGGACTCAACGAGCAGTACTTC.

CDR3: CASSPPWEPFGETQYF. In DNA form, the CDR3 reads TGTGCCAGCTCACCACCTTGGGAGCCCTTCGGGGAGACCCAGTACTTC. The rearrangement links TRBV18 to TRBJ2-5, with D possibly being TRBD2 (5 bases). V lost 0 bases, J lost 5 bases, and 16 bases lay in between. CDR1 is KGHSH and CDR2 is LQKENI in the germline V gene. The CDR3 sequence is 16 residues long.

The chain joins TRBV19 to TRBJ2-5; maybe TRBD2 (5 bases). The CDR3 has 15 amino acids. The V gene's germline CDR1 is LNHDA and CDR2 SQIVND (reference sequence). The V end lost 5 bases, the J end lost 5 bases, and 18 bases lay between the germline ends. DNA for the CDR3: TGTGCCAGTAGTTCCCGGACTGCCATGAGGGAGACCCAGTACTTC. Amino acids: CASSSRTAMRETQYF. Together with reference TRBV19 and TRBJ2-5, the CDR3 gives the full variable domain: DGGITQSPKYLFRKEGQNVTLSCEQNLNHDAMYWYRQDPGQGLRLIYYSQIVNDFQKGDIAEGYSVSREKKESFPLTVTSAQKNPTAFYLCASSSRTAMRETQYFGPGTRLLVL.

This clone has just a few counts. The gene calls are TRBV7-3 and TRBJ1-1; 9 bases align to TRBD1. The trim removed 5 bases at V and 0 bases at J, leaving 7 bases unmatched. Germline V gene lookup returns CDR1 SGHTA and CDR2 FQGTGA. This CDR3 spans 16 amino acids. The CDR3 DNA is TGTGCCAGCAGCGGCGGGACAGGGATCATGAACACTGAAGCTTTCTTT. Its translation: CASSGGTGIMNTEAFF. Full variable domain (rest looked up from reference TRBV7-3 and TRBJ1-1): GAGVSQTPSNKVTEKGKYVELRCDPISGHTALYWYRQSLGQGPEFLIYFQGTGAADDSGLPNDRFFAVRPEGSVSTLKIQRTERGDSAVYLCASSGGTGIMNTEAFFGQGTRLTVV.

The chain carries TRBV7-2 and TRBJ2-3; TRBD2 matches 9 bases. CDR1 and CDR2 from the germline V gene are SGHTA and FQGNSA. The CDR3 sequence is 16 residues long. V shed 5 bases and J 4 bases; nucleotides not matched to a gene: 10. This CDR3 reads CASSKLGGRAADTQYF. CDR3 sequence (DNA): TGTGCCAGCAGCAAACTAGGCGGGAGGGCCGCAGATACGCAGTATTTT. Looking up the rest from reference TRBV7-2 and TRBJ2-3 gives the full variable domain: GAGVSQSPSNKVTEKGKDVELRCDPISGHTALYWYRQSLGQGLEFLIYFQGNSAPDKSGLPSDRFSAERTGGSVSTLTIQRTQQEDSAVYLCASSKLGGRAADTQYFGPGTRLTVL.

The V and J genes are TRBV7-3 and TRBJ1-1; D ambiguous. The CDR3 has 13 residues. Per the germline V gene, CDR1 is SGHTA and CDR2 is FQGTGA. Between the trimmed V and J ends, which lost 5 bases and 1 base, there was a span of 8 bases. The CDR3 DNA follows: TGTGCCAGCAGCGCCCAACAGAACACTGAAGCTTTCTTT. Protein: CASSAQQNTEAFF.